These 7 T cell receptor beta chains originate from one sample sequenced in a study of cytomegalovirus exposure and HLA in healthy donors. 13 Jbeta primers and 60 Vbeta primers were used for the PCR. Profiled with immunoSEQ multiplex PCR; TCRdb holds only in-frame clones, not every one. Of roughly 100,000 clones in the sample, 76% were seen once. Sequenced sample: PBMCs. All receptors come from a man in his forties or fifties in good health and CMV-seropositive.

The chain employs TRBV19 and TRBJ2-5, with 7 bases matching TRBD1. CDR3 length equals 15 residues. Germline V lookup: CDR1 LNHDA, CDR2 SQIVND (reference sequence). The J segment lost 2 bases and the V segment lost 5 bases, leaving 8 bases of the junction unmatched. The CDR3 DNA follows: TGTGCCAGTAGTCCCCGGACAGGCCAACAAGAGACCCAGTACTTC. It yields the protein CASSPRTGQQETQYF. The full variable domain, in which reference TRBV19 and TRBJ2-5 provide the parts outside the CDR3, is DGGITQSPKYLFRKEGQNVTLSCEQNLNHDAMYWYRQDPGQGLRLIYYSQIVNDFQKGDIAEGYSVSREKKESFPLTVTSAQKNPTAFYLCASSPRTGQQETQYFGPGTRLLVL.

In this sample, this clone turned up a few times. This chain connects TRBV18 to TRBJ1-5, with 7 bases matching TRBD1. J gave up 0 bases and V 2 bases, and 4 bases lay outside the gene matches. CDR3 length: 16 residues. Per germline, CDR1 KGHSH and CDR2 LQKENI. In nucleotides, the CDR3 is TGTGCCAGCTCACCAGGGGCAGGGGGTAGCAATCAGCCCCAGCATTTT. It translates to CASSPGAGGSNQPQHF.

The chain couples TRBV13 to TRBJ2-7; 8 bases agree with TRBD1. The trim removed 4 bases at V and 3 bases at J, leaving 5 bases unmatched. Germline-derived CDR1 and CDR2 are PRHDT and FYEKMQ (reference sequence). This CDR3 is built from 14 residues. CDR3 DNA: TGTGCCAGCAGCTCGACAGGGGAGTTCTACGAGCAGTACTTC. It encodes CASSSTGEFYEQYF.

This sequence joins TRBV11-2 and TRBJ1-1, with 7 bases aligning to TRBD1. The CDR3 consists of 12 residues. CDR1 SGHAT and CDR2 FQNNGV come from the germline V gene. With V trimmed by 5 bases and J by 4 bases, 1 base remained unmatched. CDR3 in amino acids: CASSQGGTEAFF. The CDR3 DNA is TGTGCCAGCAGCCAGGGGGGCACTGAAGCTTTCTTT.

V usage is TRBV27 and J usage is TRBJ2-7; 8 bases fit TRBD1. Per germline, CDR1 MNHEY and CDR2 SMNVEV (reference sequence). The V gene end was trimmed by 4 bases and the J gene end by 3 bases; junction bases not matched to a gene: 5. The CDR3 is made up of 14 amino acids. In nucleotides, the CDR3 is TGTGCCAGCAGTTGGGACAGGAGAAACTACGAGCAGTACTTC. Translating it yields CASSWDRRNYEQYF.

The chain has TRBV9 and TRBJ2-3; D gene unclear. Germline CDR1 is SGDLS and CDR2 is YYNGEE. The germline V and J ends were trimmed by 4 bases and 2 bases, with 14 bases remaining between them. The length of the CDR3 is 15 residues. The CDR3 DNA sequence: TGTGCCAGCAGCCATGATCCCGGGTCCACAGATACGCAGTATTTT. It is translated as CASSHDPGSTDTQYF.

V gene TRBV7-9 combines with J gene TRBJ2-1; 13 bases map to TRBD2. Germline V lookup: CDR1 SEHNR, CDR2 FQNEAQ (reference sequence). CDR3 size: 15 residues. Trimming removed 4 bases from V and 12 bases from J; junction bases left unmatched: 9. DNA for the CDR3: TGTGCCAGCAGCTCTGGACTAGCGGGAGTGCTCGGGCAGTTCTTC. Encoded protein: CASSSGLAGVLGQFF.